The T cell receptor beta chain described here comes from a study of cytomegalovirus exposure and HLA in healthy donors. Study in general: In an earlier analysis, around 120 million unique TCR beta sequences were found from 150 million to 200 million T cells.

A multiplex PCR was run with 60 Vbeta primers and 13 Jbeta primers. The repertoire was sequenced with immunoSEQ multiplex PCR; TCRdb's copy has only in-frame clones and lacks some. The sample carries 200,000 or so clones, 84% recorded once. General observations from the study: About 87% or about 30% of the time was how often most TCR beta V segments were productive, according to an earlier analysis. Exclusion as indistinguishable affected some V segments, including TRBV6-2 and TRBV6-3.

CDR1 is SGHDN and CDR2 is FVKESK in the germline V gene. This CDR3 has 16 amino acids. The trim removed 0 bases at V and 2 bases at J, leaving 1 base unmatched. Worth noting for this clone: What it recognizes is unknown.

The clonotype originates from a boy aged 5-17 years in good health and CMV-seronegative. V usage is TRBV14 and J usage is TRBJ2-1; the match to TRBD2 covers 10 bases. Sequenced input: PBMCs. The CDR3 region has the DNA TGTGCCAGCAGCCAAGAACTAGCGGGGACCTACAATGAGCAGTTCTTC. This gives the protein CASSQELAGTYNEQFF.